This T cell receptor (beta chain) comes out of a study of cytomegalovirus exposure and HLA in healthy donors. Points from the study as a whole: Analysis performed later showed TCR beta chains linked to HLA being more clonally expanded than equally common others. No immune exposure information besides CMV serostatus was available. Most likely, a cluster of highly shared sequence variants arose as a sequencing artifact.

From germline, CDR1 is MNHNS and CDR2 SASEGT. This CDR3 comprises 14 residues. With respect to this clone: The antigen is not known. At one boundary the junction diverges from the germline segment, which might be a read error.

This PCR relied on a set of 60 Vbeta primers and 13 Jbeta primers. The authors' processing: Around 9.9 million shared chains were among the roughly 78 million unique TCR beta chains that a later analysis counted. Data came from immunoSEQ multiplex PCR; TCRdb stores just in-frame clones and leaves some out. The V and J calls and clone size are taken from that table; D and trimming were inferred from the DNA. Here the sample spans more than 95,000 clones, roughly 75% being singletons. This receptor was obtained from a female donor in good health and CMV-seronegative. Sequencing was done on a sample of PBMCs. The rearrangement links TRBV6-1 to TRBJ2-2; weak D call: TRBD1 (5 bases). The CDR3 loop is CACRDSPNTGELFF. Here the CDR3 DNA reads TGTGCCTGCAGAGACAGCCCGAACACCGGGGAGCTGTTTTTT.